This TCR beta chain was observed in a study of blood T cell repertoires in COVID-19. Across the whole study: In each case, the material was cDNA or gDNA derived from T cells, B-cell-depleted T cells, or PBMCs.

The CDR3 contains 14 residues. The germline gives CDR1 SGHNT, CDR2 YYREEE (reference sequence). Trimming took 1 base from V and 5 from J, leaving 10 bases between them. The method was immunoSEQ multiplex PCR; TCRdb's version includes in-frame clones alone and lacks a portion of them. The table lists some 370,000 clones, more than 70% of them singletons. The sample consisted of peripheral blood. The origin of this receptor is a woman aged 25 to 39 with COVID-19, enrolled during active disease. The chain recombines TRBV5-4 with TRBJ1-5; D is perhaps TRBD1 (6 bases). As DNA, the CDR3 is TGTGCCAGCAGCTTGCGGGGGGCGGATCAGCCCCAGCATTTT. This encodes CASSLRGADQPQHF.